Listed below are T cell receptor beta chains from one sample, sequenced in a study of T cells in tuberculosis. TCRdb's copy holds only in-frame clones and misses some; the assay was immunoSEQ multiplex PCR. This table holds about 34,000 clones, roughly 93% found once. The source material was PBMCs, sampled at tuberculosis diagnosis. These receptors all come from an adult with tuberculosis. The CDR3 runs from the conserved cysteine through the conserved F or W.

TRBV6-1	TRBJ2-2	CASSTSGGPPGELFF
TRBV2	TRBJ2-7	CASSTSWQLAEAYEQYF
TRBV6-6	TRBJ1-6	CASSSDRETPLHF
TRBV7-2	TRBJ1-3	CASSLVWGPGNTIYF
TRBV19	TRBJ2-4	CASSNRDRGMGIQYF
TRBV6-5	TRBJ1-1	CASSYYGNTEAFF
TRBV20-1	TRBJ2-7	CSAPQGYEQYF
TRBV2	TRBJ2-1	CASFRLRSSYNEQFF
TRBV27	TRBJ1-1	CASSPGGTEAFF
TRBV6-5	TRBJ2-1	CASRTGIDEQFF
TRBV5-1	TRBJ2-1	CASSSLGTSGAFSYNEQFF
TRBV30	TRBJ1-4	CAWSPRAGTNEKLFF
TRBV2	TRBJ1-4	CASRPGGANEKLFF
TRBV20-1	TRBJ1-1	CSVTPREAFF
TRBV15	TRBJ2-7	CATSRHDTRGITQQDGYEQYF
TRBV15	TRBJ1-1	CATSREDRRQKAEAFF
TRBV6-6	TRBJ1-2	CASSYSQGPNYGYTF
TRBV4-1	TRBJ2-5	CASSQVSLQETQYF
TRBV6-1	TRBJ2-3	CASSALTEVDTQYF
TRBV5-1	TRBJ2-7	CASRATGEMHYEQYF
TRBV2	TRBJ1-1	CASYGQEGTEAFF
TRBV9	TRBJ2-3	CASSVGDMASDTQYF
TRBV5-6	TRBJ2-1	CASSRLAGYYNEQFF
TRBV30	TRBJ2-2	CAWRPLSTVGRAGTGELFF
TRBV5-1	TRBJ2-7	CASSWSSGSSYEQYF
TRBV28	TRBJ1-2	CASSGSTGATPYGYTF
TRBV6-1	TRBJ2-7	CASSGDYYEQYF
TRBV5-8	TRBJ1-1	CASSVDSGTEAFF
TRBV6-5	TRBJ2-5	CASWTGKETQYF
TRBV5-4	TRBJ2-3	CASSFRSGASTDTQYF
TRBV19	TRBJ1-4	CASSVGLSEKLFF
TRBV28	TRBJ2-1	CASSRVRGKQFF
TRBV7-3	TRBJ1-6	CASSLFSSYNSPLHF
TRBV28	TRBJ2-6	CASSFSAGANVLTF
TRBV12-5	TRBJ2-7	CASAPGNGGPSSYEQYF
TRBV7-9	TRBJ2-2	CASSLAGSYTGELFF
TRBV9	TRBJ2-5	CASSVDSGLNQETQYF
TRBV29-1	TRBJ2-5	CSVATGVRETQYF
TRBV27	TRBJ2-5	CASTLSLKRTQETQYF
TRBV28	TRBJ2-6	CASRTTGTITSGANVLTF
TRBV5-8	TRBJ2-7	CASRPRLQGVYEQYF
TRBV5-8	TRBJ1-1	CASSLAGRDGAFF
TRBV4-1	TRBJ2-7	CASSQEDRGDLREQYF
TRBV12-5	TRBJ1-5	CASGPAGQGRGQPQHF
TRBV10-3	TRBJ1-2	CAISMGQGTGYTF
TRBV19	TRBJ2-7	CASSIGGGAHYEQYF
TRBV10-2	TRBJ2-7	CASSEHDRAGEQYF
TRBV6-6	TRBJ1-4	CASSHEGAGEKLFF
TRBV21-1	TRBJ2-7	CARPQGRNLYEQYF
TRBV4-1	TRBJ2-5	CASSQFPGQRFQETQYF
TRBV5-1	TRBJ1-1	CASSSGQGTNTEAFF
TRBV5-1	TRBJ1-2	CASSLSGGLGAYGYTF
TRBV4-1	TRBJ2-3	CASRSLGLAGADTQYF
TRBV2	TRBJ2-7	CASSDPTGVGAYEQYF
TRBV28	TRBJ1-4	CASSPGPGRNEKLFF
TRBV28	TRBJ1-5	CASSFYDQPQHF
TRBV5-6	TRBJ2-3	CASSLEGLAGGRTDTQYF